Listed here are 10 T cell receptor beta chains from one sample, sequenced in a study of blood T cell repertoires in COVID-19. TCRdb's table, derived via immunoSEQ multiplex PCR, lists solely in-frame clones and lacks some. Here the sample spans tens of thousands of clones, 65% to 90% being singletons. Sequenced sample: peripheral blood. Receptors originate from a human donor in a cohort sampled during active COVID-19.

The J gene is TRBJ1-3, the V gene TRBV18; D possibly corresponds to TRBD1 (5 bases). V lost 1 base and J lost 0, with 10 bases in between. Germline CDR1 KGHSH, CDR2 LQKENI. CDR3 length: 16 amino acids. CDR3 nucleotides: TGTGCCAGCTCACCACGACAGCTGAACTCTGGAAACACCATATATTTT. Translation: CASSPRQLNSGNTIYF.

Here the CDR3 reads CASSQGGQGDYGYTF. The CDR3 bases are TGTGCCAGCAGCCAAGGTGGACAGGGGGACTATGGCTACACCTTC. V is TRBV3-1 (or the pseudogene TRBV3-2) and J is TRBJ1-2, with TRBD1 identical over 10 bases. Germline V gene lookup returns CDR1 LGHDT and CDR2 YNNKEL (reference sequence). The CDR3 is 15 amino acids. Trimming cost V 1 base and J 3 bases; bases outside gene matches: 2.

The V and J genes are TRBV6-5 and TRBJ2-3; the match to TRBD2 covers 14 bases. The CDR3 spans 15 residues. Germline V gene sequence: CDR1 MNHEY, CDR2 SVGAGI. V was clipped by 9 bases and J by 1 base; unmatched bases: 3. The CDR3 nucleotides read TGTGCCAGTGGACTAGCGGGGGGCCGCACAGATACGCAGTATTTT. This encodes CASGLAGGRTDTQYF.

The rearrangement uses TRBV19 and TRBJ2-4; TRBD1 might be the D (5 bases). Germline V gene lookup returns CDR1 LNHDA and CDR2 SQIVND (reference sequence). The CDR3 covers 12 residues. V lost 5 bases, J lost 9 bases, and 11 bases lay in between. This CDR3 reads CASSFLGAIQYF. In DNA, the CDR3 is TGTGCCAGTAGTTTCCTAGGGGCCATTCAGTACTTC.

The gene calls are TRBV11-2 and TRBJ1-1, with D perhaps TRBD1 (5 bases). Trimming removed 9 bases from V and 0 bases from J, with 14 bases in between. Germline V gives CDR1 SGHAT, CDR2 FQNNGV. The CDR3 extends over 14 amino acids. The CDR3 coding sequence is TGTGCCAGTCACCCAGGGTGGGTGAACACTGAAGCTTTCTTT. Translation gives CASHPGWVNTEAFF.

This clone came up once. The chain is built from TRBV5-1 and TRBJ2-1; TRBD2 matches at 9 bases. This CDR3 has 15 residues. Germline assignment: CDR1 SGHRS and CDR2 YFSETQ. V was clipped by 1 base and J by 8 bases; unmatched bases: 7. The CDR3 reads CASSLRPAGGDEQFF. The CDR3 region has the DNA TGCGCCAGCAGCTTGCGCCCGGCGGGGGGGGATGAGCAGTTCTTC.

This chain connects TRBV12-5 to TRBJ1-3, with no clear D. Germline V gene sequence: CDR1 LGHNT, CDR2 FRNRAP. V was shortened by 6 bases and J by 4 bases, with 10 bases between the two germline ends. The CDR3 has 13 amino acids. CDR3 nucleotides: TGTGCTAGTGGCAGAATCCAGGGAAACACCATATATTTT. Its protein product is CASGRIQGNTIYF.

The rearrangement joins TRBV7-9 to TRBJ2-7; 10 bases line up with TRBD1. The CDR3 has 16 residues. V dropped 5 bases and J dropped 1; count of bases not matched to a gene: 8. Germline CDR1 SEHNR, CDR2 FQNEAQ (reference sequence). The CDR3 nucleotides read TGTGCCAGCAGCCCACTAGGACAGGGGGGGTCCTACGAGCAGTACTTC. Its translation is CASSPLGQGGSYEQYF.

The chain has TRBV18 and TRBJ1-2; possibly TRBD1 for D (5 bases). The CDR3 sequence is 13 residues long. Germline V lookup: CDR1 KGHSH, CDR2 LQKENI. Trimming cost V 1 base and J 8 bases, with 11 bases left between them. The CDR3 DNA is TGTGCCAGCTCACCACAGGACACAGACGGCTACACCTTC. Protein sequence: CASSPQDTDGYTF. Variable domain in full (rest from reference TRBV18 and TRBJ1-2): NAGVMQNPRHLVRRRGQEARLRCSPMKGHSHVYWYRQLPEEGLKFMVYLQKENIIDESGMPKERFSAEFPKEGPSILRIQQVVRGDSAAYFCASSPQDTDGYTFGSGTRLTVV.

The chain links TRBV7-2 to TRBJ2-1, with TRBD2 matching over 12 bases. J lost 8 bases, V lost 5 bases, and 7 bases had no gene match. The CDR3 consists of 15 residues. The germline V gene encodes CDR1 SGHTA and CDR2 FQGNSA. CDR3 sequence (DNA): TGTGCCAGCAGCGGACTAGCGGGGATTGGGGATGAGCAGTTCTTC. It translates to CASSGLAGIGDEQFF. Based on the CDR3 plus reference TRBV7-2 and TRBJ2-1, the full variable domain is GAGVSQSPSNKVTEKGKDVELRCDPISGHTALYWYRQSLGQGLEFLIYFQGNSAPDKSGLPSDRFSAERTGGSVSTLTIQRTQQEDSAVYLCASSGLAGIGDEQFFGPGTRLTVL.